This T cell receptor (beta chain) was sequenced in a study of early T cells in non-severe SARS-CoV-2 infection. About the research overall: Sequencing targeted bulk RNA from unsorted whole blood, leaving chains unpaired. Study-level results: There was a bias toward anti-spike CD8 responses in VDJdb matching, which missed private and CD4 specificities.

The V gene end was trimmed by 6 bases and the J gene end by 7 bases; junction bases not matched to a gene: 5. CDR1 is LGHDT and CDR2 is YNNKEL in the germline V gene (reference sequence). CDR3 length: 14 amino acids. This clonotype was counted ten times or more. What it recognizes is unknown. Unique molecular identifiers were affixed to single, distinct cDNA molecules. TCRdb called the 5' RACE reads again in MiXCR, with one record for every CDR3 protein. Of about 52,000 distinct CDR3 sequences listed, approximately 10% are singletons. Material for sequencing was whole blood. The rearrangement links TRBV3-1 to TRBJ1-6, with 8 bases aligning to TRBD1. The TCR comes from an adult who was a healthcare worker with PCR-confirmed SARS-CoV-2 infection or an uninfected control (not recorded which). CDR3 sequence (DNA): TGTGCCAGCAGGCGAACAGGGGGAAATTCACCCCTCCACTTT. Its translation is CASRRTGGNSPLHF.